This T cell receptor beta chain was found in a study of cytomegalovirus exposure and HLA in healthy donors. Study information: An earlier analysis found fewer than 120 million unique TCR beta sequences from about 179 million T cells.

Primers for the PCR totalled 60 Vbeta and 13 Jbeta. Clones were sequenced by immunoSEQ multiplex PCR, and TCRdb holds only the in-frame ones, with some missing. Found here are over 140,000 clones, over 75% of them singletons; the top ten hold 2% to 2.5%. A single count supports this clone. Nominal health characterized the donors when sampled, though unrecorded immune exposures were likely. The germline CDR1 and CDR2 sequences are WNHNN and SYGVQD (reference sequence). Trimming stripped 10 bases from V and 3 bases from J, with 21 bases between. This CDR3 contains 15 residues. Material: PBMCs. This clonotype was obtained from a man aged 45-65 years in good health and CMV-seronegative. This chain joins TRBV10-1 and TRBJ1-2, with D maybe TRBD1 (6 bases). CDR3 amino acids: CATVRQAVTDYGYTF. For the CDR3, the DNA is TGCGCCACCGTTAGACAGGCGGTCACTGACTATGGCTACACCTTC.